The clone carrying this TCR beta chain was counted between two and nine times. The CDR3 has 12 amino acids. Trimming removed 6 bases at V and 1 base at J, with 4 bases between. This sample is drawn from a study of blood T cells in healthy people across ages. Next came a second PCR, run for about 7 to 12 cycles, which used a sample-barcoded 5' primer along with a J-beta primer mix. One entry per CDR3 protein results from TCRdb running MiXCR on the 5' RACE reads. The sample lists approximately 800,000 distinct CDR3 sequences; about 62% were seen once. The specimen sequenced was blood. This sequence was found in a man aged 25-40 years in good health. V gene TRBV12-3 or TRBV12-4 combines with J gene TRBJ1-5; the D is unclear. The CDR3 region has the DNA TGTGCCAGCAGACAGAGCAATCAGCCCCAGCATTTT. This gives the protein CASRQSNQPQHF.